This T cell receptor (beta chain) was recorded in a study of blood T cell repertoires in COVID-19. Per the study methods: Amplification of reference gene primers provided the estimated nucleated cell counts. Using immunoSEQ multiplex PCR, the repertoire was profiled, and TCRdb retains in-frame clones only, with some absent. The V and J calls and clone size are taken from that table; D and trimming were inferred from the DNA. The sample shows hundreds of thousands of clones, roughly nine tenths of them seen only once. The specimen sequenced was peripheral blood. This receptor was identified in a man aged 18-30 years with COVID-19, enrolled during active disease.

For the CDR3, the DNA is TGTGCCATCAGTCTAGGGGGACAGAACACTGAAGCTTTCTTT. It yields the protein CAISLGGQNTEAFF. This chain links TRBV10-3 with TRBJ1-1, with D possibly TRBD1 on 6 matching bases. CDR1 is ENHRY, CDR2 SYGVKD, per germline. The CDR3 loop spans 14 amino acids. Deletions cut 5 bases from V and 1 base from J, with 11 bases between.